This TCR beta chain was found in a study of blood T cell repertoires in COVID-19. Using immunoSEQ multiplex PCR, the repertoire was profiled, and TCRdb retains in-frame clones only, with some absent. The sample holds some 300,000 clones, about nine tenths seen once. CDR1 is SGHDN, CDR2 FVKESK, per germline. Trimming took off 4 bases at V and 10 bases at J, with 15 bases between the two ends. This CDR3 spans 13 amino acids. Sequencing input: peripheral blood. The rearrangement joins TRBV14 to TRBJ2-3, with no clear D. This TCR derives from a man aged 18 to 29 with active or convalescent COVID-19. This chain's CDR3 is CASSPRVRVSQYF. CDR3 in DNA: TGTGCCAGCAGCCCCCGCGTTCGGGTGTCGCAGTATTTT.